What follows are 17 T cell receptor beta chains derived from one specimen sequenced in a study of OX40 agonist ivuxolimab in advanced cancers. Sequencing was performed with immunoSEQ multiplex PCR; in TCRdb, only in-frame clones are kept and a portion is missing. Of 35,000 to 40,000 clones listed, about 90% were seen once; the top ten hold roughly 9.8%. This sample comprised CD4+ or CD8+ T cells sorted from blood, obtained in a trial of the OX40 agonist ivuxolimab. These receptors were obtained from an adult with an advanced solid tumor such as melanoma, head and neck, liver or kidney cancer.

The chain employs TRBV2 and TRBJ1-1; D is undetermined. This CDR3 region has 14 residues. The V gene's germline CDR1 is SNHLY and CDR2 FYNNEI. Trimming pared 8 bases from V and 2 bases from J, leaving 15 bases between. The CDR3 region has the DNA TGTGCCAGCCTGGCTGGGCGGACCAACACTGAAGCTTTCTTT. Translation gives CASLAGRTNTEAFF.

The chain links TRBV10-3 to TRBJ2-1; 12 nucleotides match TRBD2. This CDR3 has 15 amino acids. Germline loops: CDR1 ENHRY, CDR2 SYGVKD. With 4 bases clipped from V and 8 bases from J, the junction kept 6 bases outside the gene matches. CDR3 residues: CAISVGLAGFYEQFF. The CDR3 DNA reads TGTGCCATCAGTGTAGGACTAGCGGGATTTTATGAGCAGTTCTTC.

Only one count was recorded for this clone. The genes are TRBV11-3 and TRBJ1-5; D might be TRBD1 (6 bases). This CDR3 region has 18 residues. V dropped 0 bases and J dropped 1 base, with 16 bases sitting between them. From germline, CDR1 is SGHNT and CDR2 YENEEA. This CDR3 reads CASSLESYRGLSNQPQHF. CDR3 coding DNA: TGTGCCAGCAGCTTAGAATCTTATAGGGGGTTGAGCAATCAGCCCCAGCATTTT.

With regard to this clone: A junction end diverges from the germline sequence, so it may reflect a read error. The CDR3 DNA reads TGTGCTAGCAGCTTAGGGCCGGGGACGACCAACAATGAGCAGTTCTTC. Translation gives CASSLGPGTTNNEQFF. The gene calls are TRBV7-7 and TRBJ2-1; the D call may be TRBD1 or TRBD2 (5 bases each). The germline CDR1 and CDR2 sequences are SSHAT and FNYEAQ (reference sequence). The CDR3 has 16 residues.

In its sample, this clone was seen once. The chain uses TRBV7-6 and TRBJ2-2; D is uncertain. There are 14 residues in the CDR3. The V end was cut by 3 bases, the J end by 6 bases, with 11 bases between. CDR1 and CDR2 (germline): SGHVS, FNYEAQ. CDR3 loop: CASSFSKRSGELFF. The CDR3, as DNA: TGTGCCAGCAGCTTTTCGAAACGTTCCGGGGAGCTGTTTTTT.

CDR3 DNA sequence: TGTGCCTGGAGTGTAGGGCCGTTCTACGAGCAGTACGTC. As protein: CAWSVGPFYEQYV. The gene calls are TRBV30 and TRBJ2-7; no clear D gene. V was cut by 0 bases and J by 3 bases, with 9 bases left in between. CDR1 and CDR2 from the germline V gene are GTSNPN and SVGIG (reference sequence). This CDR3 has 13 residues.

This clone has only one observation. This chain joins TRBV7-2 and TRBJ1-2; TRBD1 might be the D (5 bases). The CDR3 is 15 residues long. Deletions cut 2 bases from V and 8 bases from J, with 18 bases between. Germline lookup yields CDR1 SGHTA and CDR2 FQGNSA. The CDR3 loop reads CASSLSPSWGGGYTF. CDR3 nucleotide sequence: TGTGCCAGCAGCTTATCTCCCTCGTGGGGCGGAGGCTACACCTTC.

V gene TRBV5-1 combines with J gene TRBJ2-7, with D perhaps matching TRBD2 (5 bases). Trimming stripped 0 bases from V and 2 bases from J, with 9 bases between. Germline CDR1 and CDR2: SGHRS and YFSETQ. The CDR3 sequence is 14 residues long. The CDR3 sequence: CASSLAPGTYEQYV. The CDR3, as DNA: TGCGCCAGCAGCTTGGCCCCGGGAACCTACGAGCAGTACGTC.

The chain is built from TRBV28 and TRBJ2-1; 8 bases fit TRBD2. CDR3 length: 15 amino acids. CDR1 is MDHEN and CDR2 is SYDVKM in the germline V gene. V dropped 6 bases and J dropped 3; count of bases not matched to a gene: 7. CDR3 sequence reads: CASSPLADFYNEQFF. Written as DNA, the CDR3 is TGTGCCAGCAGCCCACTAGCGGACTTCTACAATGAGCAGTTCTTC.

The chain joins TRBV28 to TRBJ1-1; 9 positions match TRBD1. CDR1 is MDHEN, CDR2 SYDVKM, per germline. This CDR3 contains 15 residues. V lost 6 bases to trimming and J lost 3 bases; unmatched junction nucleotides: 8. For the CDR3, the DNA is TGTGCCAGCAGGCCACAGGGGGCGCGGGACACTGAAGCTTTCTTT. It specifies CASRPQGARDTEAFF.

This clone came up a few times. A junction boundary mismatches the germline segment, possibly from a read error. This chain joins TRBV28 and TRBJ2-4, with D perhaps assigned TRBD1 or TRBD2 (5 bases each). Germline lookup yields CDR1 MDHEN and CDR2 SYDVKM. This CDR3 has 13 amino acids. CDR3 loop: CASRRLTGTDFFF. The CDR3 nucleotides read TGTGCCAGCCGTCGGTTGACCGGGACCGACTTTTTCTTC.

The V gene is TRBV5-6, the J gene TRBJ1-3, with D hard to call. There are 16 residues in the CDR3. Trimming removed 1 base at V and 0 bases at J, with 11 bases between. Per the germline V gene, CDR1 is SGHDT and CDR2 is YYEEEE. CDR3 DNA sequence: TGTGCCAGCAGCTTGTGGGCAGCGAGCTCTGGAAACACCATATATTTT. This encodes CASSLWAASSGNTIYF.

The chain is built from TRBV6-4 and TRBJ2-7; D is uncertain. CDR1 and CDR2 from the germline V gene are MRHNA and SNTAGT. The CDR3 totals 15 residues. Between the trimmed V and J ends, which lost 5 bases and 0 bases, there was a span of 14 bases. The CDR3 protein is CASSSDPASSYEQYV. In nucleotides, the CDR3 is TGTGCCAGCAGTTCGGACCCAGCGAGCTCCTACGAGCAGTACGTC.

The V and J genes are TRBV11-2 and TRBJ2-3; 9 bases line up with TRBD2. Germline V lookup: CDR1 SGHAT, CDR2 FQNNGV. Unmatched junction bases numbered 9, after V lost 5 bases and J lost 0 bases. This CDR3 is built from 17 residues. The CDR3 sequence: CASSLLRGRGSTDTQYF. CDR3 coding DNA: TGTGCCAGCAGCCTCCTACGCGGGAGGGGTAGCACAGATACGCAGTATTTT.

CDR3 bases: TGTGCCAGCAGCACACAGTGGGACGTGGGGACAGCAAACTACGAGCAGTACGTC. Its translation: CASSTQWDVGTANYEQYV. The chain links TRBV11-3 to TRBJ2-7; 7 bases are shared with TRBD1. Germline assignment: CDR1 SGHNT and CDR2 YENEEA. V shed 5 bases and J 3 bases; nucleotides not matched to a gene: 19. This CDR3 is built from 18 residues.

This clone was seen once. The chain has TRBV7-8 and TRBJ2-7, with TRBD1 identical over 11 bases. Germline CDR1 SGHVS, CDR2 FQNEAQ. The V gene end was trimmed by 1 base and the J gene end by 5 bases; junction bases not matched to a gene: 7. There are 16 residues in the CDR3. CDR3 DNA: TGTGCCAGCAGCTTAGAAGTTTGGACAGGGGGCGACGAGCAGTACGTC. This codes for CASSLEVWTGGDEQYV.

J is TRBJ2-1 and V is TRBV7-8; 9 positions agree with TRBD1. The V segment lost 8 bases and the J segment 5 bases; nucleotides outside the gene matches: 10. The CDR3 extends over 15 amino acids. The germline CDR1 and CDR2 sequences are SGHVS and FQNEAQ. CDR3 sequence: CASAPDRGSHNEQFF. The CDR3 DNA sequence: TGTGCCAGCGCCCCGGACAGGGGAAGCCACAATGAGCAGTTCTTC.